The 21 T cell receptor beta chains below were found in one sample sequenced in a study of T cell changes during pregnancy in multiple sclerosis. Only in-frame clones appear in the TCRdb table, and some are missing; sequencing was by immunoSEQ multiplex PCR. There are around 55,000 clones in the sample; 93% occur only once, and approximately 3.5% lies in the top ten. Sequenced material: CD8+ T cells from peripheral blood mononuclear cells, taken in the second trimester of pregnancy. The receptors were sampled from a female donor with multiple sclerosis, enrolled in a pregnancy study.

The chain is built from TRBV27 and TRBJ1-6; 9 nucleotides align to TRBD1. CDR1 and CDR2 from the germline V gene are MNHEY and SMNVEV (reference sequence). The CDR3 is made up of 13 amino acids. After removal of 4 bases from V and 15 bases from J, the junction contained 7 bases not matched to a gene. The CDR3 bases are TGTGCCAGCAGTTCGGGACAGGGAACGCTCCTCCACTTT. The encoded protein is CASSSGQGTLLHF.

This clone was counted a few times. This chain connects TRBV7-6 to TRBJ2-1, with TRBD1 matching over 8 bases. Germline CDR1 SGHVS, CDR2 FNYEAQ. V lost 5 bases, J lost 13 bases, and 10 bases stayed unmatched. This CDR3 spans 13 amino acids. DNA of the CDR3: TGTGCCAGCAGCCCCCCAACGGGGACAGGTCAGTTCTTC. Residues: CASSPPTGTGQFF.

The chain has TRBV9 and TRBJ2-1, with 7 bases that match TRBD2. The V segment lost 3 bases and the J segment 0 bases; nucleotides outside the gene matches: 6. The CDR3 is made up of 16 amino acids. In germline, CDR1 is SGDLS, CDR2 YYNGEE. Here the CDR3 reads CASSGGAGSSYNEQFF. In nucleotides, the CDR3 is TGTGCCAGCAGCGGAGGAGCGGGGAGCTCCTACAATGAGCAGTTCTTC.

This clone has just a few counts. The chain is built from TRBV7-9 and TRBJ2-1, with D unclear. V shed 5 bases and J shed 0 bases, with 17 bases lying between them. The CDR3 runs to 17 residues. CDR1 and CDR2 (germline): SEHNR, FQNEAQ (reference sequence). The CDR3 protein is CASSPRPSSSSYNEQFF. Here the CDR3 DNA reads TGTGCCAGCAGCCCGAGGCCTTCTTCGAGCTCCTACAATGAGCAGTTCTTC.

CDR3 in DNA: TGTGCCAGCAGTTTCTCGAACCCCTGGACTCAGCAGTACTTC. Translation gives CASSFSNPWTQQYF. The chain uses TRBV28 and TRBJ2-7; possibly TRBD2 for D (5 bases). Between the trimmed V and J ends, which lost 3 bases and 8 bases, there was a span of 17 bases. Germline V gene lookup returns CDR1 MDHEN and CDR2 SYDVKM. This CDR3 has 14 amino acids.

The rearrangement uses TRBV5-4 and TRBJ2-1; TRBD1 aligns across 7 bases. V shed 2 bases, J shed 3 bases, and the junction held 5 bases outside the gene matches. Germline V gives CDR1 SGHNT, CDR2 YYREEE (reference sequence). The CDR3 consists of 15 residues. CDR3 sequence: CASSFGTASYNEQFF. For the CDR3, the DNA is TGTGCCAGCAGCTTCGGGACAGCCAGCTACAATGAGCAGTTCTTC.

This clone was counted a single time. The CDR3: CASSSRLADYQETQYF. As DNA, the CDR3 is TGTGCCAGCAGCTCCCGACTAGCGGACTACCAAGAGACCCAGTACTTC. This chain connects TRBV6-6 to TRBJ2-5, with 9 bases aligning to TRBD2. The V segment lost 6 bases and the J segment 0 bases; nucleotides outside the gene matches: 8. Germline CDR1 is MNHNY and CDR2 is SVGAGI (reference sequence). The CDR3 has 16 amino acids.

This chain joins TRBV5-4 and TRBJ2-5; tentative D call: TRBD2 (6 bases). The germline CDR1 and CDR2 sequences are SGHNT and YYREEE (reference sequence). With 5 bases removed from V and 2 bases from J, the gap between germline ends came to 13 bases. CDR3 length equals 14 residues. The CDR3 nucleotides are TGTGCCAGCAGGCGGGGACTGGAGCAAGAGACCCAGTACTTC. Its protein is CASRRGLEQETQYF. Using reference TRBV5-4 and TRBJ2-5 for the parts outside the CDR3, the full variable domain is ETGVTQSPTHLIKTRGQQVTLRCSSQSGHNTVSWYQQALGQGPQFIFQYYREEENGRGNFPPRFSGLQFPNYSSELNVNALELDDSALYLCASRRGLEQETQYFGPGTRLLVL.

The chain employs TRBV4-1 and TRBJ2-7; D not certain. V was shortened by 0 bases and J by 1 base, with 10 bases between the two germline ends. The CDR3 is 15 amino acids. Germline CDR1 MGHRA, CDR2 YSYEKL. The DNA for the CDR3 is TGCGCCAGCAGCCAAGATCCATCTAATTCCTACGAGCAGTACTTC. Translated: CASSQDPSNSYEQYF.

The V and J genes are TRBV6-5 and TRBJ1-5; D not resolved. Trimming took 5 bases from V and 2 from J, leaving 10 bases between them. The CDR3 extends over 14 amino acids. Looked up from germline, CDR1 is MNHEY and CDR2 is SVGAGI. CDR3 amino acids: CASSLREGNQPQHF. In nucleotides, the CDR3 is TGTGCCAGCAGTCTACGGGAAGGCAATCAGCCCCAGCATTTT.

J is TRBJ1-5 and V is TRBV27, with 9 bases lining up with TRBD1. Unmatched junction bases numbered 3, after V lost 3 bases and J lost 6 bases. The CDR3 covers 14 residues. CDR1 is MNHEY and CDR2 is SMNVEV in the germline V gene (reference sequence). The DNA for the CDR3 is TGTGCCAGCAGTTTGACAGGGGGAGGTCAGCCCCAGCATTTT. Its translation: CASSLTGGGQPQHF.

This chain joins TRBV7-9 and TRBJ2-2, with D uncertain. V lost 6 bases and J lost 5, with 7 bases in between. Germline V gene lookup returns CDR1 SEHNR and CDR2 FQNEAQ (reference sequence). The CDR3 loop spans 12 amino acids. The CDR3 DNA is TGTGCCAGCAGGCCCGGTACCGGGGAGCTGTTTTTT. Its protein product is CASRPGTGELFF.

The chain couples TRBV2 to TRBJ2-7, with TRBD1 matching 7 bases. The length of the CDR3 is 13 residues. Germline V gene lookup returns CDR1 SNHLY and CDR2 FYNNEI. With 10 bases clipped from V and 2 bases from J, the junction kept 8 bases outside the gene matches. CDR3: CATRGGLTYEQYF. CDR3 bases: TGTGCCACCCGAGGGGGCTTGACCTACGAGCAGTACTTC.

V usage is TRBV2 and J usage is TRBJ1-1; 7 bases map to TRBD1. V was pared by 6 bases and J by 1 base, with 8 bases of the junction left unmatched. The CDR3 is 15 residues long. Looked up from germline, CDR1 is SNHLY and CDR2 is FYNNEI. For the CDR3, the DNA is TGTGCCAGCAGCCTTGGGACAGCGGGGAACACTGAAGCTTTCTTT. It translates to CASSLGTAGNTEAFF. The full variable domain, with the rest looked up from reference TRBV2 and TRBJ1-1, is EPEVTQTPSHQVTQMGQEVILRCVPISNHLYFYWYRQILGQKVEFLVSFYNNEISEKSEIFDDQFSVERPDGSNFTLKIRSTKLEDSAMYFCASSLGTAGNTEAFFGQGTRLTVV.

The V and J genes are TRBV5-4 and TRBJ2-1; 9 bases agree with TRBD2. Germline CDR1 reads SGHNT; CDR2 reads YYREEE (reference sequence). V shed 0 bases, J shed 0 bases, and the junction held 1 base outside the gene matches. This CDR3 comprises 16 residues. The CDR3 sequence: CASSLVRGGSYNEQFF. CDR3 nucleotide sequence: TGTGCCAGCAGCTTGGTGCGGGGGGGCTCCTACAATGAGCAGTTCTTC.

The CDR3 nucleotides read TGCAGTGCTAGAATCGACTATGGCTACACCTTC. This encodes CSARIDYGYTF. The genes are TRBV20-1 and TRBJ1-2; D gene ambiguous. Trimming left V 2 bases short and J 3 bases short, with 4 bases between. The germline CDR1 and CDR2 sequences are DFQATT and SNEGSKA (reference sequence). The CDR3 sequence is 11 residues long.

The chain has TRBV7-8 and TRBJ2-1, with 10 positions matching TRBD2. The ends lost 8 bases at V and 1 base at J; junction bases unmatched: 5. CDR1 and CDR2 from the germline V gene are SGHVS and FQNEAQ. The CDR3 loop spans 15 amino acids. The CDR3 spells CASSQRGGSYNEQFF. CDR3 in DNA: TGTGCCAGCTCGCAGCGGGGGGGGTCCTACAATGAGCAGTTCTTC.

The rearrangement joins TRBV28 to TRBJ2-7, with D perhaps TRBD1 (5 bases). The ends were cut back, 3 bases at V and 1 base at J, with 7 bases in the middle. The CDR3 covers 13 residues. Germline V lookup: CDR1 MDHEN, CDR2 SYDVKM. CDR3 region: CASSFQGSYEQYF. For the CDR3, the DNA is TGTGCCAGCAGTTTTCAGGGTTCCTACGAGCAGTACTTC.

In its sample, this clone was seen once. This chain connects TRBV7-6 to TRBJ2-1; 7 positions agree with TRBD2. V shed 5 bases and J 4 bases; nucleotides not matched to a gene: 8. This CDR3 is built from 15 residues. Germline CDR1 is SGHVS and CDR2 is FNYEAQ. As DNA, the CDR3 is TGTGCCAGCAGCCCCAGCGGGATCGGGTACAATGAGCAGTTCTTC. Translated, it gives CASSPSGIGYNEQFF.

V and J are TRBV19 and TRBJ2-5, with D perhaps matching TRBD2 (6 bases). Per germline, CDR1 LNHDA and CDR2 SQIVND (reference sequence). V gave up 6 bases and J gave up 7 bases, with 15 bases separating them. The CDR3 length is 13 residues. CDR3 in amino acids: CASREADSGTQYF. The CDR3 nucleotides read TGTGCCAGTAGGGAGGCGGATAGCGGGACCCAGTACTTC.

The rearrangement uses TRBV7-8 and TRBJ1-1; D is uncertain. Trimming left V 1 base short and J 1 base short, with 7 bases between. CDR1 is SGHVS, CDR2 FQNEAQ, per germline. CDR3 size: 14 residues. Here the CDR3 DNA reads TGTGCCAGCAGCTTAGGAGGGAGGAACACTGAAGCTTTCTTT. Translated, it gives CASSLGGRNTEAFF.